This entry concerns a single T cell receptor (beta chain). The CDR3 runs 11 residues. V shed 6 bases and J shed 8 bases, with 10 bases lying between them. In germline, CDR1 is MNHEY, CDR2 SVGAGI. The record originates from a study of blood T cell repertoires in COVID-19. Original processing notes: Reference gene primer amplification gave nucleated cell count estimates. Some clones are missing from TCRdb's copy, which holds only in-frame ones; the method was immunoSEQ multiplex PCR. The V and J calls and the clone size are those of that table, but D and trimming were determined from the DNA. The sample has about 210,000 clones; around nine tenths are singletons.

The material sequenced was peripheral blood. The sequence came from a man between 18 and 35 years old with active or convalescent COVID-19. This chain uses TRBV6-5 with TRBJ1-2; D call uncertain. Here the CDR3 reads CASSLGSGYTF. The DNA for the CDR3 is TGTGCCAGCAGCTTGGGGAGCGGCTACACCTTC.